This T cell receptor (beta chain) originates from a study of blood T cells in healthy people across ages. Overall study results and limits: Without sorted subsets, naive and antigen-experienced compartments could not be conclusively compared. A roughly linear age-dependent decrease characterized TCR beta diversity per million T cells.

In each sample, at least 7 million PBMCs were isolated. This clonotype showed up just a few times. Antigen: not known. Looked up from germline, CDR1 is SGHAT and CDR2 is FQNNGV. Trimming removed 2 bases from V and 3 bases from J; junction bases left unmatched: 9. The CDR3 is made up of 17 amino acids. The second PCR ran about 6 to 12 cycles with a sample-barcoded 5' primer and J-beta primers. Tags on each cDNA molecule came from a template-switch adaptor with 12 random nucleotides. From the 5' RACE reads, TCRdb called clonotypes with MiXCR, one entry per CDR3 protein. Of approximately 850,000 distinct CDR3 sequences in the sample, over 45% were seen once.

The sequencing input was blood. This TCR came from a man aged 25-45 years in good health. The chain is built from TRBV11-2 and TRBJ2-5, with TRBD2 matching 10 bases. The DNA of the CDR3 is TGTGCCAGCAGCTTACCTGCTAGCGGGAGCTGGGAAGAGACCCAGTACTTC. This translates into CASSLPASGSWEETQYF.